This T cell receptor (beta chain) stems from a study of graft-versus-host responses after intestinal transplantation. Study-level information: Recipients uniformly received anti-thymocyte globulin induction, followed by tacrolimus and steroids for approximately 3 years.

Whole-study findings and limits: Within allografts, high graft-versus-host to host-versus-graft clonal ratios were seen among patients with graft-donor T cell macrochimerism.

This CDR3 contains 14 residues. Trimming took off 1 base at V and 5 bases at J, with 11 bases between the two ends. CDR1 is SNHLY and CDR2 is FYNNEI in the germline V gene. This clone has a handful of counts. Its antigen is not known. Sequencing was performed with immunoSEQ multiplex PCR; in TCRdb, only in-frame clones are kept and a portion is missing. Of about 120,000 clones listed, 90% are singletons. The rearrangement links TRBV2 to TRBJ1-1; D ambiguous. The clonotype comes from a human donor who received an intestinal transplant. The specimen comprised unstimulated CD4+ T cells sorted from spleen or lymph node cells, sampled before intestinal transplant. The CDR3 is CASSEERTGTEAFF. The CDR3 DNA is TGTGCCAGCAGTGAAGAACGGACGGGGACTGAAGCTTTCTTT.